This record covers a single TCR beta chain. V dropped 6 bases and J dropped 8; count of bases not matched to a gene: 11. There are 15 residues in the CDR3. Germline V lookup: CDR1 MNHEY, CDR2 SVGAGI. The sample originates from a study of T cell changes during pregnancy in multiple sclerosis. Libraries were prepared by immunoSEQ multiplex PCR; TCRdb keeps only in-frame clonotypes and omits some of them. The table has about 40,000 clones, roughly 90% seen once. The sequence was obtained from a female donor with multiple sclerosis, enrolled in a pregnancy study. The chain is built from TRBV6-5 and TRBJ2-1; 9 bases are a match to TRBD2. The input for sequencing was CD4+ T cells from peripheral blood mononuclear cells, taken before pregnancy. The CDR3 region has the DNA TGTGCCAGCAGCCACAGACTAGCGGCAACCTATGAGCAGTTCTTC. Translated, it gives CASSHRLAATYEQFF.